A selection of T cell receptor beta chains follows, all from one sample in a study of Ad26.COV2.S vaccination and SARS-CoV-2 variants. The table came from immunoSEQ multiplex PCR; TCRdb's copy has only in-frame clones and leaves some out. Of 240,000 or so clones detected, roughly 88% appear once; the ten largest clones hold about 10%. This sample comprised peripheral blood, obtained in a trial of Ad26.COV2.S vaccine versus placebo. These receptors all stem from a person between 18 and 60 years old who received the Ad26.COV2.S COVID-19 vaccine or a placebo. The CDR3 runs from the conserved cysteine through the conserved F or W. The order of the fields is D gene, clone size, V gene, J gene, CDR3 protein, CDR3 DNA. The D gene is left open where the match is weak. A clone size is listed for some rows: how often the clone was seen (once, few, many), or a class if it is expanded.

d_gene: .
abundance: once
v_gene: TRBV7-2
j_gene: TRBJ2-2
CDR3aa: CASSPTGELFF
CDR3nt: TGTGCCAGCAGCCCGACCGGGGAGCTGTTTTTT

d_gene: .
abundance: .
v_gene: TRBV28
j_gene: TRBJ1-5
CDR3aa: CASSLYRTFNQPQHF
CDR3nt: TGTGCCAGCAGTTTATATCGGACGTTCAATCAGCCCCAGCATTTT

d_gene: TRBD2
abundance: .
v_gene: TRBV7-2
j_gene: TRBJ2-1
CDR3aa: CASSLDKGLAREQFF
CDR3nt: TGTGCCAGCAGCTTAGATAAGGGACTAGCCCGGGAACAGTTCTTC

d_gene: TRBD1
abundance: .
v_gene: TRBV5-1
j_gene: TRBJ2-7
CDR3aa: CASSLMDRGYEQYF
CDR3nt: TGCGCCAGCAGCTTGATGGACAGGGGTTACGAGCAGTACTTC

d_gene: .
abundance: .
v_gene: TRBV7-2
j_gene: TRBJ2-1
CDR3aa: CASSLGTWGSYNEQFF
CDR3nt: TGTGCCAGCAGCTTAGGGACATGGGGGTCCTACAATGAGCAGTTCTTC

d_gene: .
abundance: .
v_gene: TRBV5-6
j_gene: TRBJ2-1
CDR3aa: CASSPRDPNRDEQFF
CDR3nt: TGTGCCAGCAGCCCGCGCGATCCTAATCGCGATGAGCAGTTCTTC

d_gene: .
abundance: .
v_gene: TRBV7-2
j_gene: TRBJ2-5
CDR3aa: CASSLGPGGPTSETQYF
CDR3nt: TGTGCCAGCAGCTTAGGTCCCGGGGGGCCCACATCGGAGACCCAGTACTTC

d_gene: .
abundance: .
v_gene: TRBV4-3
j_gene: TRBJ2-7
CDR3aa: CASSQDRVTEQYF
CDR3nt: TGCGCCAGCAGCCAAGACAGGGTGACCGAGCAGTACTTC

d_gene: TRBD2
abundance: .
v_gene: TRBV5-1
j_gene: TRBJ2-3
CDR3aa: CASSLDGLVSTDTQYF
CDR3nt: TGCGCCAGCAGCCTGGATGGACTAGTTAGCACAGATACGCAGTATTTT

d_gene: .
abundance: once
v_gene: TRBV6-5
j_gene: TRBJ1-1
CDR3aa: CASMIVNTEAFF
CDR3nt: TGTGCCAGCATGATAGTAAACACTGAAGCTTTCTTT

d_gene: TRBD2
abundance: .
v_gene: TRBV29-1
j_gene: TRBJ2-7
CDR3aa: CSVGAGGYEQYF
CDR3nt: TGCAGCGTTGGAGCGGGAGGGTACGAGCAGTACTTC

d_gene: .
abundance: .
v_gene: TRBV11-3
j_gene: TRBJ2-5
CDR3aa: CASSQGRETQYF
CDR3nt: TGTGCCAGCAGCCAGGGTCGGGAGACCCAGTACTTC

d_gene: TRBD2
abundance: .
v_gene: TRBV11-2
j_gene: TRBJ2-7
CDR3aa: CASSPGALAGRSPYEQYF
CDR3nt: TGTGCCAGCAGTCCGGGGGCGCTAGCGGGGCGGTCCCCCTACGAGCAGTACTTC

d_gene: TRBD2
abundance: .
v_gene: TRBV13
j_gene: TRBJ2-1
CDR3aa: CASSPDLAGVGEQFF
CDR3nt: TGTGCCAGCAGCCCGGACCTAGCGGGTGTAGGAGAGCAGTTCTTC

d_gene: .
abundance: .
v_gene: TRBV4-3
j_gene: TRBJ1-6
CDR3aa: CASSQGRGDSPLHF
CDR3nt: TGCGCCAGCAGCCAAGGTCGGGGTGATTCACCCCTCCACTTT